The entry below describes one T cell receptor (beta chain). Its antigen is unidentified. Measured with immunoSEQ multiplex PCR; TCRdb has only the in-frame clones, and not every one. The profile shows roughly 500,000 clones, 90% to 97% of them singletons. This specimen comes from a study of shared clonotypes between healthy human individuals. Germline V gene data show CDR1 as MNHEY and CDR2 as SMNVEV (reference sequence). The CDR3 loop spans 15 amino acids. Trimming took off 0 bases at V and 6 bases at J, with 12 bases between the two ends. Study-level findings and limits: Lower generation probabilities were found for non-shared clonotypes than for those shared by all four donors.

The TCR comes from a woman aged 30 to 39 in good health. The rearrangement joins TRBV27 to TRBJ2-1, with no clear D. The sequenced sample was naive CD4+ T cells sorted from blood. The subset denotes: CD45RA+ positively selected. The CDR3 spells CASSLSALTVNEQFF. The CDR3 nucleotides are TGTGCCAGCAGTTTATCAGCCCTAACGGTCAATGAGCAGTTCTTC.